Each of the 13 T cell receptor beta chains below was sequenced from the same sample in a study of Tregs in tolerant kidney transplant recipients. Method: immunoSEQ multiplex PCR; TCRdb's copy keeps in-frame clones and lacks some. Among 85,000 to 100,000 clones listed, roughly 93% were seen once. Sequencing used CD4+ T cells from blood, obtained before the transplant. These receptors came from a human donor who received a combined kidney and bone marrow transplant.

The rearrangement joins TRBV28 to TRBJ1-3; 11 bases fit TRBD1. This CDR3 has 18 residues. Losses at the gene ends were 2 bases for V and 4 bases for J; bases not matched to a gene: 10. CDR1 is MDHEN, CDR2 SYDVKM, per germline. CDR3 protein: CASSLPIHGQGAGNTIYF. CDR3 nucleotide sequence: TGTGCCAGCAGTTTACCCATACACGGACAGGGGGCCGGAAACACCATATATTTT.

This chain uses TRBV2 with TRBJ1-6; D gene unclear. V dropped 5 bases and J dropped 8 bases, with 10 bases sitting between them. CDR1 and CDR2 from the germline V gene are SNHLY and FYNNEI. The CDR3 is 13 residues long. Here the CDR3 reads CASSNSRDSPLHF. The CDR3 nucleotides read TGTGCCAGCAGTAACAGCCGCGATTCACCCCTCCACTTT.

The gene calls are TRBV7-2 and TRBJ2-5; 7 positions match TRBD2. This CDR3 contains 14 residues. J was trimmed by 7 bases and V by 6 bases; bases with no gene match: 11. The germline V gene encodes CDR1 SGHTA and CDR2 FQGNSA. The CDR3 is CASRRGSGLVTQYF. DNA for the CDR3: TGTGCCAGCAGACGGGGTAGCGGGCTTGTGACCCAGTACTTC. Full variable domain (outside the CDR3, taken from reference TRBV7-2 and TRBJ2-5): GAGVSQSPSNKVTEKGKDVELRCDPISGHTALYWYRQSLGQGLEFLIYFQGNSAPDKSGLPSDRFSAERTGGSVSTLTIQRTQQEDSAVYLCASRRGSGLVTQYFGPGTRLLVL.

The chain joins TRBV7-2 to TRBJ1-1, with D perhaps TRBD1 (6 bases). The V end was cut by 5 bases, the J end by 1 base, with 20 bases between. In germline, CDR1 is SGHTA, CDR2 FQGNSA. This CDR3 comprises 17 residues. In nucleotides, the CDR3 is TGTGCCAGCAGCAGAGGAGTCGGGACAACTGCGAACACTGAAGCTTTCTTT. Translating it yields CASSRGVGTTANTEAFF.

In DNA, the CDR3 is TGTGCCAGCAGTTTATACGGAGCGGGGGGGCCGGATACGCAGTATTTT. Encoded protein: CASSLYGAGGPDTQYF. The rearrangement links TRBV28 to TRBJ2-3, with 10 bases matching TRBD2. There are 16 residues in the CDR3. Germline loops: CDR1 MDHEN, CDR2 SYDVKM. With 1 base clipped from V and 6 bases from J, the junction kept 7 bases outside the gene matches.

CDR3 coding DNA: TGTGCCAGCAGTCCCAGGACAGGGAGGACTTTCTTT. Translating gives CASSPRTGRTFF. V gene TRBV6-5 combines with J gene TRBJ1-1; TRBD1 agrees at 8 bases. Germline CDR1 MNHEY, CDR2 SVGAGI. This CDR3 contains 12 residues. Trimming at V came to 5 bases and at J to 12 bases, leaving 8 bases not matched to a gene.

The V gene is TRBV18, the J gene TRBJ2-2; 8 bases match TRBD1. V lost 3 bases to trimming and J lost 5 bases; unmatched junction nucleotides: 8. Per germline, CDR1 KGHSH and CDR2 LQKENI. This CDR3 has 16 residues. CDR3 DNA sequence: TGTGCCAGCTCACCGCAGGGGGCTCGAGGGACCGGGGAGCTGTTTTTT. Translation: CASSPQGARGTGELFF.

The V and J genes are TRBV5-1 and TRBJ1-1, with D hard to call. Trimming pared 2 bases from V and 5 bases from J, leaving 10 bases between. CDR1 and CDR2 from the germline V gene are SGHRS and YFSETQ. The CDR3 consists of 13 residues. The CDR3, as DNA: TGCGCCAGCAGCTTTACGGGTCGGACTGAAGCTTTCTTT. Protein sequence: CASSFTGRTEAFF.

This chain joins TRBV10-3 and TRBJ1-1, with D unresolved. The CDR3 covers 12 residues. V lost 0 bases, J lost 10 bases, and 9 bases lay in between. Germline V gene lookup returns CDR1 ENHRY and CDR2 SYGVKD. The CDR3 loop is CAISESREGAFF. The CDR3 coding sequence is TGTGCCATCAGTGAGTCTAGGGAGGGAGCTTTCTTT.

The V gene is TRBV5-6, the J gene TRBJ2-7; 7 bases map to TRBD2. Trimming cost V 2 bases and J 3 bases; bases outside gene matches: 2. Germline V gene data show CDR1 as SGHDT and CDR2 as YYEEEE. This CDR3 contains 13 residues. CDR3: CASSFGTNYEQYF. CDR3 in DNA: TGTGCCAGCAGCTTCGGGACTAACTACGAGCAGTACTTC.

The rearrangement uses TRBV2 and TRBJ2-1; 10 positions agree with TRBD1. CDR3 length equals 15 residues. Unmatched junction bases numbered 5, after V lost 6 bases and J lost 3 bases. Germline-derived CDR1 and CDR2 are SNHLY and FYNNEI. CDR3 in amino acids: CASSSGTGVYNEQFF. The CDR3 bases are TGTGCCAGCAGCTCCGGGACAGGGGTCTACAATGAGCAGTTCTTC.

V and J are TRBV5-1 and TRBJ2-5; D gene unclear. Germline CDR1 SGHRS, CDR2 YFSETQ. V was trimmed by 4 bases and J by 0 bases, leaving 10 bases between them. This CDR3 has 14 amino acids. In DNA form, the CDR3 reads TGCGCCAGCAGCACCCGCAGGAACCAAGAGACCCAGTACTTC. It specifies CASSTRRNQETQYF.

The chain employs TRBV5-1 and TRBJ2-7, with D possibly TRBD1 on 6 matching bases. Germline CDR1 SGHRS, CDR2 YFSETQ. CDR3 size: 13 residues. V lost 4 bases and J lost 8, with 16 bases in between. CDR3: CASSQRTGFQQYF. CDR3 sequence (DNA): TGCGCCAGCAGCCAGAGAACAGGGTTTCAGCAGTACTTC.